The clone carrying this T cell receptor beta chain was counted ten times or more. This entry comes from a study of regulatory T cells in long-lasting Graves disease. The CDR3 is made up of 14 amino acids. V was trimmed by 5 bases and J by 0 bases, leaving 12 bases between them. Looked up from germline, CDR1 is SGHRS and CDR2 is YFSETQ. The time point denotes: newly diagnosed GD, antithyroid drugs for less than 3 months. Preparation of the TCR library used RNA extracted from PBMCs. Arm-PCR of CDR3 regions and iRepertoire HTBI primers were used to build TCR beta libraries. TCRdb re-called the multiplex PCR reads with MiXCR, one entry per CDR3 protein. The sample includes 450,000 to 650,000 distinct CDR3 sequences, 15% to 20% of them seen just once. This sample was shared with a second study, whose subject was T cells in Graves' hyperthyroidism and ophthalmopathy.

The sequencing here drew on peripheral blood mononuclear cells (PBMCs), taken at new diagnosis, from a patient treated with antithyroid drugs. The TCR was taken from a woman aged 35-65 years with Graves disease. This chain links TRBV5-1 with TRBJ2-7; D ambiguous. The CDR3 nucleotides are TGCGCCAGCAGTGGAGCAGGAAACTCCTACGAGCAGTACTTC. It yields the protein CASSGAGNSYEQYF. Using reference TRBV5-1 and TRBJ2-7 for the parts outside the CDR3, the full variable domain is KAGVTQTPRYLIKTRGQQVTLSCSPISGHRSVSWYQQTPGQGLQFLFEYFSETQRNKGNFPGRFSGRQFSNSRSEMNVSTLELGDSALYLCASSGAGNSYEQYFGPGTRLTVT.